This entry features one T cell receptor beta chain sequence. The data belong to a study of OX40 agonist ivuxolimab in advanced cancers. Study overall: Allowance was made for prior anti-PD-1, anti-PD-L1 or anti-CTLA-4 therapy, and about 37% had some.

CDR1 is MNHEY, CDR2 SMNVEV, per germline (reference sequence). The CDR3 consists of 13 residues. The V end lost 0 bases, the J end lost 5 bases, and 7 bases lay between the germline ends. Sequencing used immunoSEQ multiplex PCR; TCRdb keeps in-frame clones, though not all of them. The sample records about 60,000 clones, around four fifths being singletons. The sample consisted of CD4+ or CD8+ T cells sorted from blood, taken in a trial of the OX40 agonist ivuxolimab. This clonotype was obtained from an adult with an advanced solid tumor such as melanoma, head and neck, liver or kidney cancer. The chain recombines TRBV27 with TRBJ1-2; no clear D. The CDR3 DNA reads as TGTGCCAGCAGTTTATCGGGGAGGTATGGCTACACCTTC. Translated, it gives CASSLSGRYGYTF.